Listed here are 27 T cell receptor beta chains from one sample, sequenced in a study of control samples from healthy donors and cancer patients. Assay: immunoSEQ multiplex PCR; the TCRdb copy retains only in-frame clones and omits some. The table lists some 79,000 clones, 93% of them singletons. The sample taken for sequencing was PBMCs. These receptors all come from a woman aged 40-49 years with lung cancer.

In DNA form, the CDR3 reads TGCGCCAGCAGCTTGCTTACAGGGGCCCCTGAAGCTTTCTTT. Translation: CASSLLTGAPEAFF. J is TRBJ1-1 and V is TRBV5-1; 7 bases map to TRBD1. This CDR3 comprises 14 residues. V was pared by 1 base and J by 6 bases, with 6 bases of the junction left unmatched. Germline V CDR1 and CDR2: SGHRS, YFSETQ.

The J gene is TRBJ1-1, the V gene TRBV7-2; D not certain. Germline V lookup: CDR1 SGHTA, CDR2 FQGNSA. The CDR3 covers 12 residues. The V gene lost 8 bases and the J gene lost 1 base, with 8 bases spanning the gap. The CDR3 loop reads CASGIPNTEAFF. The CDR3 DNA follows: TGTGCCAGCGGCATTCCGAACACTGAAGCTTTCTTT.

This CDR3 reads CASSLASAGSIVINEQYF. The CDR3 nucleotides are TGTGCCAGCAGCTTAGCTTCAGCCGGGAGTATCGTTATAAACGAGCAGTACTTC. This chain uses TRBV7-6 with TRBJ2-7, with a weak D call TRBD2 (6 bases). This CDR3 spans 18 amino acids. V lost 0 bases and J 5 bases, leaving 23 bases between the germline ends. Germline CDR1 SGHVS, CDR2 FNYEAQ.

The chain joins TRBV30 to TRBJ1-2; D uncertain. Trimming pared 1 base from V and 7 bases from J, leaving 19 bases between. The CDR3 is made up of 15 amino acids. Germline V CDR1 and CDR2: GTSNPN, SVGIG (reference sequence). The CDR3 nucleotides are TGTGCCTGGAGTGGGGAGGCCATCCTTCTAAGTGGCTACACCTTC. Residues: CAWSGEAILLSGYTF.

The chain joins TRBV4-1 to TRBJ2-5, with D possibly called TRBD1 or TRBD2 (5 bases each). The CDR3 spans 16 residues. The V end lost 0 bases, the J end lost 5 bases, and 16 bases lay between the germline ends. Germline CDR1 reads MGHRA; CDR2 reads YSYEKL. CDR3 loop: CASSQDRDQLKETQYF. DNA of the CDR3: TGCGCCAGCAGCCAAGACCGGGACCAGCTAAAGGAGACCCAGTACTTC.

This chain connects TRBV2 to TRBJ1-4; 7 bases line up with TRBD1. V was pared by 7 bases and J by 2 bases, with 4 bases of the junction left unmatched. Germline CDR1 SNHLY, CDR2 FYNNEI. This CDR3 contains 14 residues. Written as DNA, the CDR3 is TGTGCCAGCACCAGGGGGGTCACTAATGAAAAACTGTTTTTT. This sequence encodes CASTRGVTNEKLFF.

The J gene is TRBJ2-7, the V gene TRBV3-1 (or the pseudogene TRBV3-2), with D possibly matching TRBD2 (5 bases). Trimming cost V 4 bases and J 0 bases, with 19 bases left between them. This CDR3 is 17 amino acids long. The germline V gene has CDR1 LGHDT and CDR2 YNNKEL (reference sequence). CDR3 nucleotide sequence: TGTGCCAGCAGCCGAGCCGGCGGGTCGGGAAGCTCCTACGAGCAGTACTTC. It yields the protein CASSRAGGSGSSYEQYF.

This chain connects TRBV23-1 to TRBJ2-3; D may be TRBD2 (6 bases). TRBV23-1 is placed among ORFs of uncertain function. V was clipped by 4 bases and J by 3 bases, with 14 bases between them. CDR3 size: 15 residues. The DNA of the CDR3 is TGCGCCAGCAGTCCCCAGGCGGGGTCAACAGATACGCAGTATTTT. Amino acids: CASSPQAGSTDTQYF.

This rearrangement joins TRBV13 to TRBJ2-7; D is perhaps TRBD1 or TRBD2 (5 bases each). The ends were cut back, 0 bases at V and 4 bases at J, with 13 bases in the middle. Germline CDR1 reads PRHDT; CDR2 reads FYEKMQ (reference sequence). The CDR3 contains 15 residues. This CDR3 reads CASSLGGTVNYEQYF. The CDR3 DNA reads TGTGCCAGCAGCTTAGGAGGGACCGTCAATTACGAGCAGTACTTC.

This clone showed up just once. The genes are TRBV19 and TRBJ2-7; TRBD1 matches 9 bases. V was pared by 7 bases and J by 6 bases, with 10 bases of the junction left unmatched. Germline CDR1 LNHDA, CDR2 SQIVND (reference sequence). This CDR3 is built from 14 residues. The CDR3 here is CASMVTGGIGEQYF. Written as DNA, the CDR3 is TGTGCCAGTATGGTGACAGGGGGAATCGGCGAGCAGTACTTC.

V usage is TRBV6-2 or TRBV6-3 and J usage is TRBJ2-5; D gene uncertain. Germline-derived CDR1 and CDR2 are MNHEY and SVGEGT. V gave up 3 bases and J gave up 2 bases, with 10 bases separating them. CDR3 size: 14 residues. CDR3 bases: TGTGCCAGCAGTTATGTGACGGATCAAGAGACCCAGTACTTC. This encodes CASSYVTDQETQYF.

This chain uses TRBV4-1 with TRBJ2-5; D is undetermined. The CDR3 is made up of 13 amino acids. Trimming took off 4 bases at V and 9 bases at J, with 15 bases between the two ends. Germline assignment: CDR1 MGHRA and CDR2 YSYEKL. CDR3 amino acids: CASSPEPVRAQYF. The CDR3 DNA is TGCGCCAGCAGCCCAGAACCCGTTAGGGCCCAGTACTTC.

CDR3 region: CASSRSGVGQPYGYTF. Written as DNA, the CDR3 is TGTGCCAGCAGCCGATCTGGAGTGGGACAACCATATGGCTACACCTTC. V usage is TRBV14 and J usage is TRBJ1-2, with a weak D call TRBD1 (6 bases). This CDR3 spans 16 amino acids. The germline CDR1 and CDR2 sequences are SGHDN and FVKESK. With 4 bases removed from V and 5 bases from J, the gap between germline ends came to 20 bases.

This clone has just a few counts. The chain joins TRBV2 to TRBJ1-2; TRBD1 agrees at 7 bases. From germline, CDR1 is SNHLY and CDR2 FYNNEI. V trimming: 11 bases; J trimming: 3 bases; junction bases outside the gene matches: 9. This CDR3 region has 13 residues. The CDR3 protein is CAQGGRPDYGYTF. CDR3 bases: TGTGCCCAAGGGGGCCGCCCCGACTATGGCTACACCTTC.

A single count supports this clone. V and J are TRBV19 and TRBJ1-2; D is undetermined. There are 13 residues in the CDR3. Germline loops: CDR1 LNHDA, CDR2 SQIVND (reference sequence). The germline V and J ends were trimmed by 1 base and 4 bases, with 7 bases remaining between them. The CDR3 nucleotides read TGTGCCAGTAGTATAGCAGTTTTCTATGGCTACACCTTC. It translates to CASSIAVFYGYTF.

V usage is TRBV27 and J usage is TRBJ1-6; no firm D call. Trimming stripped 3 bases from V and 6 bases from J, with 9 bases between. CDR1 and CDR2 (germline): MNHEY, SMNVEV (reference sequence). This CDR3 spans 14 amino acids. The CDR3 region is CASSFSIGNSPLHF. The CDR3 DNA reads as TGTGCCAGCAGTTTCAGCATCGGTAATTCACCCCTCCACTTT.

This clone was picked up one time. V gene TRBV4-1 combines with J gene TRBJ2-3; D is undetermined. Germline CDR1 is MGHRA and CDR2 is YSYEKL. Trimming cost V 0 bases and J 7 bases, with 2 bases left between them. This CDR3 has 11 residues. CDR3 loop: CASSQDNTQYF. The CDR3 DNA reads TGCGCCAGCAGCCAAGACAATACGCAGTATTTT.

V and J are TRBV5-4 and TRBJ2-4; 7 bases line up with TRBD1. The trim removed 5 bases at V and 1 base at J, leaving 6 bases unmatched. Germline assignment: CDR1 SGHNT and CDR2 YYREEE (reference sequence). This CDR3 has 15 amino acids. Written as DNA, the CDR3 is TGTGCCAGCAGATCCGCACAGGGGGCCAAAAACATTCAGTACTTC. Translation: CASRSAQGAKNIQYF.

V gene TRBV6-1 combines with J gene TRBJ2-7, with D tentatively TRBD1 or TRBD2 (6 bases each). The CDR3 length is 14 residues. V shed 3 bases and J shed 3 bases, with 12 bases lying between them. Germline loops: CDR1 MNHNS, CDR2 SASEGT. The CDR3 region has the DNA TGTGCCAGCAGTGAGGGGGGCCCAGTCTACGAGCAGTACTTC. Translated: CASSEGGPVYEQYF.

The V and J genes are TRBV28 and TRBJ1-6; possible D gene TRBD1, 6 bases. The CDR3 runs to 13 residues. Germline CDR1 and CDR2: MDHEN and SYDVKM. V lost 7 bases to trimming and J lost 9 bases, with 13 bases between them. CDR3 sequence: CASKETGVSPLHF. CDR3 sequence (DNA): TGTGCCAGCAAAGAGACAGGTGTTTCACCCCTCCACTTT. The variable domain in full, completed from reference TRBV28 and TRBJ1-6, reads DVKVTQSSRYLVKRTGEKVFLECVQDMDHENMFWYRQDPGLGLRLIYFSYDVKMKEKGDIPEGYSVSREKKERFSLILESASTNQTSMYLCASKETGVSPLHFGNGTRLTVT.

The genes are TRBV5-1 and TRBJ2-3; the match to TRBD1 covers 9 bases. Germline assignment: CDR1 SGHRS and CDR2 YFSETQ. This CDR3 is 15 amino acids long. The V gene end was trimmed by 3 bases and the J gene end by 2 bases; junction bases not matched to a gene: 4. CDR3 residues: CASSSDRGDTDTQYF. The CDR3 coding sequence is TGCGCCAGCAGCTCCGACAGGGGGGACACAGATACGCAGTATTTT.

The genes are TRBV6-6 and TRBJ1-2; TRBD1 agrees at 9 bases. The germline gives CDR1 MNHNY, CDR2 SVGAGI (reference sequence). The junction had 3 bases not matched to a gene; V was cut back by 10 bases and J by 3 bases. The CDR3 runs 12 residues. The CDR3 DNA reads TGTGCCATCCGACAGGGGGACTATGGCTACACCTTC. It encodes CAIRQGDYGYTF.

This chain links TRBV6-5 with TRBJ1-1; no reliable D call. CDR1 MNHEY and CDR2 SVGAGI come from the germline V gene. This CDR3 contains 13 residues. V lost 8 bases to trimming and J lost 7 bases, with 17 bases between them. CDR3 coding DNA: TGTGCCAGCGAATTCGTCGGGAACGATGAAGCTTTCTTT. Its protein is CASEFVGNDEAFF.

V gene TRBV5-1 combines with J gene TRBJ2-3, with D hard to call. Per the germline V gene, CDR1 is SGHRS and CDR2 is YFSETQ. V lost 0 bases and J lost 2, with 7 bases in between. The length of the CDR3 is 14 residues. DNA for the CDR3: TGCGCCAGCAGCTTGGCTGCATCCACAGATACGCAGTATTTT. Translation: CASSLAASTDTQYF.

This clone appeared once. The chain joins TRBV10-3 to TRBJ2-5, with D possibly TRBD1 on 6 matching bases. The CDR3 extends over 15 amino acids. The V end lost 4 bases, the J end lost 0 bases, and 12 bases lay between the germline ends. Germline CDR1 and CDR2: ENHRY and SYGVKD. CDR3 in DNA: TGTGCCATCAGTGGAACAGGGCAACACCAAGAGACCCAGTACTTC. It translates to CAISGTGQHQETQYF.

The chain has TRBV12-3 or TRBV12-4 and TRBJ1-1; a weak D match, TRBD1 (5 bases). Trimming pared 5 bases from V and 5 bases from J, leaving 12 bases between. CDR3 length: 13 amino acids. CDR3 region: CASSAWGRTEAFF. The DNA for the CDR3 is TGTGCCAGCAGTGCCTGGGGGAGAACTGAAGCTTTCTTT.

The rearrangement joins TRBV5-1 to TRBJ1-2; possible D gene TRBD1, 5 bases. V was shortened by 5 bases and J by 5 bases, with 19 bases between the two germline ends. The CDR3 has 15 residues. Germline lookup yields CDR1 SGHRS and CDR2 YFSETQ. The CDR3 is CASRPEPKGFYGYTF. The CDR3 coding sequence is TGCGCCAGCAGACCCGAGCCGAAGGGGTTTTATGGCTACACCTTC.